The next 16 T cell receptor beta chains were all read from a single sample in a study of CD8 T cells in Susac syndrome. After extraction with the RNeasy kit, about 0.5 to 1 ug of the RNA was reverse transcribed using random hexamers. TCRdb re-called the immunoSEQ multiplex PCR reads with MiXCR, one entry per CDR3 protein. Of about 150,000 distinct CDR3 sequences in the sample, around 92% were seen once. The specimen sequenced was CD4+ T cells from PBMCs. These receptors came from a human donor in good health.

The V and J genes are TRBV7-2 and TRBJ2-1; 9 bases map to TRBD2. Germline CDR1 SGHTA, CDR2 FQGNSA. The CDR3 runs to 15 residues. V gave up 5 bases and J gave up 4 bases; unmatched junction bases: 6. CDR3 sequence reads: CASSNQLAGYNEQFF. Written as DNA, the CDR3 is TGTGCCAGCAGCAACCAACTAGCGGGTTACAATGAGCAGTTCTTC.

The genes are TRBV18 and TRBJ2-2; 8 bases are shared with TRBD2. CDR1 and CDR2 from the germline V gene are KGHSH and LQKENI. The V and J ends lost 8 bases and 5 bases, in that order; junction bases with no gene match: 4. This CDR3 is 13 amino acids long. CDR3 sequence reads: CASTLAGTGELFF. CDR3 DNA: TGTGCCAGCACTCTAGCGGGTACCGGGGAGCTGTTTTTT.

The rearrangement joins TRBV2 to TRBJ2-2; 8 bases match TRBD1. V trimming: 3 bases; J trimming: 3 bases; junction bases outside the gene matches: 3. CDR1 SNHLY and CDR2 FYNNEI come from the germline V gene. The CDR3 is 15 amino acids. The CDR3 DNA is TGTGCCAGCAGTGAGGGGACAGGCTACACCGGGGAGCTGTTTTTT. Its translation is CASSEGTGYTGELFF.

This chain connects TRBV29-1 to TRBJ1-1; 7 nucleotides agree with TRBD1. Germline values: CDR1 SQVTM, CDR2 ANQGSEA. The CDR3 length is 15 residues. With V trimmed by 1 base and J by 1 base, 6 bases remained unmatched. CDR3 nucleotides: TGCAGCGTTGAAGGCCCGACAGGGAGGAACACTGAAGCTTTCTTT. This sequence encodes CSVEGPTGRNTEAFF.

The J gene is TRBJ2-1, the V gene TRBV12-3 or TRBV12-4; 8 positions agree with TRBD1. The CDR3 consists of 12 residues. The V segment lost 3 bases and the J segment 9 bases; nucleotides outside the gene matches: 1. The CDR3 reads CASSFDRGEQFF. The CDR3 region has the DNA TGTGCCAGCAGTTTCGACAGGGGTGAGCAGTTCTTC.

This rearrangement joins TRBV6-4 to TRBJ1-1; a possible D gene is TRBD1 (5 bases). The CDR3 is 14 residues long. Germline V gene lookup returns CDR1 MRHNA and CDR2 SNTAGT. V was cut by 4 bases and J by 1 base, with 10 bases left in between. The CDR3 sequence is CASSARQGNTEAFF. CDR3 nucleotide sequence: TGTGCCAGCAGTGCTCGTCAGGGGAACACTGAAGCTTTCTTT.

V usage is TRBV18 and J usage is TRBJ2-3; 7 bases agree with TRBD2. The CDR3 totals 16 residues. The germline V gene encodes CDR1 KGHSH and CDR2 LQKENI. Trimming at V came to 6 bases and at J to 4 bases, leaving 13 bases not matched to a gene. The CDR3 DNA is TGTGCCAGCTCCGTAAACGGGGAGGGTCGCCCAGATACGCAGTATTTT. This encodes CASSVNGEGRPDTQYF.

This clonotype was detected once. The chain combines TRBV5-1 with TRBJ2-7, with 9 positions matching TRBD2. The CDR3 sequence is 16 residues long. The V gene's germline CDR1 is SGHRS and CDR2 YFSETQ. Trimming cost V 0 bases and J 4 bases; bases outside gene matches: 8. This CDR3 reads CASSLAPGTSRYEQYF. The DNA for the CDR3 is TGCGCCAGCAGCTTGGCCCCCGGGACTAGCCGGTACGAGCAGTACTTC. The variable domain in full, completed from reference TRBV5-1 and TRBJ2-7, reads KAGVTQTPRYLIKTRGQQVTLSCSPISGHRSVSWYQQTPGQGLQFLFEYFSETQRNKGNFPGRFSGRQFSNSRSEMNVSTLELGDSALYLCASSLAPGTSRYEQYFGPGTRLTVT.

The chain has TRBV5-1 and TRBJ1-6; maybe TRBD1 (5 bases). This CDR3 has 16 amino acids. Germline CDR1 reads SGHRS; CDR2 reads YFSETQ. The V gene lost 3 bases and the J gene lost 7 bases, with 17 bases spanning the gap. DNA for the CDR3: TGCGCCAGCAGCTCTAACCGGGACGGCCAGAATTCACCCCTCCACTTT. Protein: CASSSNRDGQNSPLHF.

CDR3 region: CSVETSGQETQYF. CDR3 nucleotide sequence: TGCAGCGTTGAGACTAGCGGACAAGAGACCCAGTACTTC. J is TRBJ2-5 and V is TRBV29-1; 9 nucleotides match TRBD2. The CDR3 length is 13 residues. The V and J ends lost 3 bases and 2 bases, in that order; junction bases with no gene match: 1. Germline CDR1 is SQVTM and CDR2 is ANQGSEA.

The chain employs TRBV2 and TRBJ1-5, with 10 bases aligning to TRBD1. Losses at the gene ends were 5 bases for V and 3 bases for J; bases not matched to a gene: 4. Germline V gives CDR1 SNHLY, CDR2 FYNNEI. This CDR3 is 15 amino acids long. CDR3: CASSPGTGDNQPQHF. The CDR3 DNA reads as TGTGCCAGCAGTCCGGGGACAGGGGACAATCAGCCCCAGCATTTT. The entire variable domain, with the rest obtained from reference TRBV2 and TRBJ1-5, is as follows: EPEVTQTPSHQVTQMGQEVILRCVPISNHLYFYWYRQILGQKVEFLVSFYNNEISEKSEIFDDQFSVERPDGSNFTLKIRSTKLEDSAMYFCASSPGTGDNQPQHFGDGTRLSIL.

A single count supports this clonotype. V is TRBV7-9 and J is TRBJ2-1; D is unclear. The germline CDR1 and CDR2 sequences are SEHNR and FQNEAQ (reference sequence). The CDR3 totals 12 residues. V lost 5 bases and J lost 6, with 8 bases in between. The CDR3 reads CASSGPINEQFF. For the CDR3, the DNA is TGTGCCAGCAGCGGTCCGATCAATGAGCAGTTCTTC.

The chain combines TRBV12-3 or TRBV12-4 with TRBJ1-1; 10 positions agree with TRBD1. With V trimmed by 5 bases and J by 7 bases, 10 bases remained unmatched. This CDR3 spans 15 amino acids. In nucleotides, the CDR3 is TGTGCCAGCAGTGGGAAGGGGACAGGGGAGAATGAAGCTTTCTTT. Its protein is CASSGKGTGENEAFF.

The gene calls are TRBV7-9 and TRBJ2-7; no clear D gene. The CDR3 runs to 11 residues. Germline V gene lookup returns CDR1 SEHNR and CDR2 FQNEAQ (reference sequence). Trimming left V 5 bases short and J 7 bases short, with 9 bases between. CDR3 loop: CASSLRWEQYF. CDR3 bases: TGTGCCAGCAGCCTCCGTTGGGAGCAGTACTTC.

V usage is TRBV10-2 and J usage is TRBJ1-2, with D tentatively TRBD1 (6 bases). The CDR3 spans 15 residues. Germline V gene data show CDR1 as WSHSY and CDR2 as SAAADI. V was shortened by 4 bases and J by 3 bases, with 15 bases between the two germline ends. The CDR3 is CASSVTRRGDYGYTF. The CDR3 DNA is TGCGCCAGCAGTGTGACTCGAAGGGGGGACTATGGCTACACCTTC.

The V and J genes are TRBV6-6 and TRBJ2-3, with D hard to call. This CDR3 has 15 residues. The V end was cut by 2 bases, the J end by 0 bases, with 9 bases between. Germline CDR1 and CDR2: MNHNY and SVGAGI (reference sequence). The CDR3 region is CASSYAGVSTDTQYF. In nucleotides, the CDR3 is TGTGCCAGCAGTTACGCTGGGGTTAGCACAGATACGCAGTATTTT.